The 4 T cell receptor beta chains below all came from one sample that was sequenced in a study of identical twins. MiXCR, run by TCRdb on the 5' RACE reads, gives a single entry per CDR3 protein. Found here are about 570,000 distinct CDR3 sequences, roughly 9.5% of them singletons; the top ten hold 2.5% to 3%. These same records also appear under a second study, on yellow fever vaccine responses in identical twins.

The specimen sequenced was PBMCs. Receptors originate from a woman younger than 30 in good health.

This clonotype has more than one count but fewer than ten. V is TRBV7-6 and J is TRBJ2-5; a possible D gene is TRBD2 (6 bases). The V gene's germline CDR1 is SGHVS and CDR2 FNYEAQ. V was pared by 6 bases and J by 4 bases, with 15 bases between. The CDR3 runs 14 residues. The CDR3 nucleotides read TGTGCCAGCAGTCCCGCAGGGAGGAGAGAGACCCAGTACTTC. Translated: CASSPAGRRETQYF.

This clonotype was seen repeatedly, ten times or more. The rearrangement uses TRBV5-1 and TRBJ2-2; 7 bases line up with TRBD1. With 4 bases clipped from V and 6 bases from J, the junction kept 12 bases outside the gene matches. Germline V gives CDR1 SGHRS, CDR2 YFSETQ. CDR3 length: 16 residues. CDR3 residues: CASSNTPGQFSGELFF. CDR3 coding DNA: TGCGCCAGCAGCAACACCCCGGGACAGTTCTCCGGGGAGCTGTTTTTT.

This clonotype turned up a few times. The chain joins TRBV12-3 or TRBV12-4 to TRBJ1-1; D perhaps matches TRBD1 (5 bases). The CDR3 is made up of 15 amino acids. Trimming took off 6 bases at V and 3 bases at J, with 17 bases between the two ends. CDR3 region: CASRETGTLDTEAFF. For the CDR3, the DNA is TGTGCCAGCAGAGAAACCGGGACCTTGGACACTGAAGCTTTCTTT.

This clonotype was picked up a small number of times. This chain links TRBV20-1 with TRBJ2-3; the match to TRBD2 covers 7 bases. CDR1 is DFQATT, CDR2 SNEGSKA, per germline (reference sequence). Trimming cost V 5 bases and J 2 bases; bases outside gene matches: 7. This CDR3 is 14 amino acids long. CDR3 amino acids: CSARLAAATDTQYF. CDR3 nucleotide sequence: TGCAGTGCTCGGCTAGCGGCGGCCACAGATACGCAGTATTTT.